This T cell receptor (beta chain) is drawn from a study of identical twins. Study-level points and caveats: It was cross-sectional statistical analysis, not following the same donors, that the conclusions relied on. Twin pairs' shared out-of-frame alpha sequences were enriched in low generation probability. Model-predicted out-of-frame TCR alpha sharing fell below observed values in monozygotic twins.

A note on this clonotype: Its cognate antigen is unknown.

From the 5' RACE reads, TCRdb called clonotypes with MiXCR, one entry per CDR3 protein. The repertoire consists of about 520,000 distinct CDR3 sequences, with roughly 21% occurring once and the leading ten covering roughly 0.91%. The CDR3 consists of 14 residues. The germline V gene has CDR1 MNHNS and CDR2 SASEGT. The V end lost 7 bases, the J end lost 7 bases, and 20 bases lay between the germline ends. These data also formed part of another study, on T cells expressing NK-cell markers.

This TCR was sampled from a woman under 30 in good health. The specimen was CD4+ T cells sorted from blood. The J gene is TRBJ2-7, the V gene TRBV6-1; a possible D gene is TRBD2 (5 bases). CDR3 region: CASKEAWSNWEQYF. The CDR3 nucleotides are TGTGCCAGCAAGGAGGCCTGGTCTAACTGGGAGCAGTACTTC.